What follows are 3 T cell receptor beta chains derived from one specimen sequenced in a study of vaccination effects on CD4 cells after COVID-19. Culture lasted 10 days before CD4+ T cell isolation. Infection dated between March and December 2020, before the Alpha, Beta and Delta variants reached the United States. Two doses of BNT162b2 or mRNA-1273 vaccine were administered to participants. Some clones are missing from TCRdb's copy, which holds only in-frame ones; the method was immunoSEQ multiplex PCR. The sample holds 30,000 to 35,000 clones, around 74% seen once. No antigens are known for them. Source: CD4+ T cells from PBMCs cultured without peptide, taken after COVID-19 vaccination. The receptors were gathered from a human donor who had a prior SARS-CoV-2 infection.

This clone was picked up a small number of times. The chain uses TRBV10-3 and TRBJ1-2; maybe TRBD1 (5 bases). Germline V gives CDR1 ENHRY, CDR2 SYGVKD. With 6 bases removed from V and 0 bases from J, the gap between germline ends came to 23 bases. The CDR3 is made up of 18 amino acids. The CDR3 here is CAISDQGKATRANYGYTF. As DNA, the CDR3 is TGTGCCATCAGCGACCAGGGCAAAGCTACGAGGGCTAACTATGGCTACACCTTC.

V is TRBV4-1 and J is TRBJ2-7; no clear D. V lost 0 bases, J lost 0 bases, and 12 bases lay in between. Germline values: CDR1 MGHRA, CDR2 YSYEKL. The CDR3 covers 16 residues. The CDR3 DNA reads TGCGCCAGCAGCCAAGATCGAGTCGCTCCCTCCTACGAGCAGTACTTC. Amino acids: CASSQDRVAPSYEQYF.

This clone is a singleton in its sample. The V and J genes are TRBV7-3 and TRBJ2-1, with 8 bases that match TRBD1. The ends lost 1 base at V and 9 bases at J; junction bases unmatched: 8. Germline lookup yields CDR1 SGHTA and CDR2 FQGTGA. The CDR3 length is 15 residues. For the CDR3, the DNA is TGTGCCAGCAGCTTAAACGGACAGGGTCTCGCTGAGCAGTTCTTC. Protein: CASSLNGQGLAEQFF.